This passage covers 9 T cell receptor beta chains from one sample sequenced in a study of spatial heterogeneity in lung cancer. The time point was: sample taken at primary tumor resection. TCRdb reprocessed the 5' RACE reads via MiXCR and lists one record per CDR3 protein. The data show about 2,900 distinct CDR3 sequences, with approximately 18% seen just once and about a quarter held by the top ten. The sequencing here drew on normal lung tissue next to the tumor, taken at surgery. These receptor sequences come from a female donor with early-stage non-small cell lung cancer.

This clonotype was detected only once. V and J are TRBV6-1 and TRBJ2-3; TRBD1 matches 8 bases. Germline lookup yields CDR1 MNHNS and CDR2 SASEGT. The CDR3 totals 15 residues. V trimming: 4 bases; J trimming: 1 base; junction bases outside the gene matches: 4. The CDR3 loop is CASSGDRLRTDTQYF. In DNA, the CDR3 is TGTGCCAGCAGTGGGGACAGGCTCCGCACAGATACGCAGTATTTT.

The chain employs TRBV6-5 and TRBJ2-5; D uncertain. Trimming took 6 bases from V and 0 from J, leaving 5 bases between them. Germline CDR1 is MNHEY and CDR2 is SVGAGI. The CDR3 has 12 residues. The CDR3 sequence: CASSQDQETQYF. CDR3 in DNA: TGTGCCAGCAGCCAAGACCAAGAGACCCAGTACTTC.

In its sample, this clonotype ranks as large (0.1 to 1%). At one of its ends the junction is not consistent with the germline gene, which may arise from a read error. V usage is TRBV2 and J usage is TRBJ1-1; no reliable D call. Looked up from germline, CDR1 is SNHLY and CDR2 is FYNNEI. CDR3 size: 11 residues. The CDR3 nucleotides read TGTGCCAGCGGGTTGAAGACTGAAGCTTTCTTT. Encoded protein: CASGLKTEAFF.

This sequence joins TRBV7-2 and TRBJ2-1; 13 positions match TRBD2. The germline gives CDR1 SGHTA, CDR2 FQGNSA. J gave up 9 bases and V 5 bases, and 7 bases lay outside the gene matches. This CDR3 has 15 amino acids. DNA of the CDR3: TGTGCCAGCAGCACTAGCGGGAGGGCCTCCCCTGAGCAGTTCTTC. Protein sequence: CASSTSGRASPEQFF. The full variable domain, completed using reference TRBV7-2 and TRBJ2-1, is GAGVSQSPSNKVTEKGKDVELRCDPISGHTALYWYRQSLGQGLEFLIYFQGNSAPDKSGLPSDRFSAERTGGSVSTLTIQRTQQEDSAVYLCASSTSGRASPEQFFGPGTRLTVL.

The chain recombines TRBV4-2 with TRBJ2-7; no definite D call. V lost 1 base, J lost 4 bases, and 11 bases lay in between. Germline V CDR1 and CDR2: LGHNA, YNFKEQ. This CDR3 is 14 amino acids long. The CDR3 loop is CASSQADVGYEQYF. The CDR3 bases are TGTGCCAGCAGCCAAGCCGATGTCGGTTACGAGCAGTACTTC.

Within the sample, this clonotype is medium-sized. The V gene is TRBV7-2, the J gene TRBJ2-5; TRBD1 aligns across 7 bases. Germline values: CDR1 SGHTA, CDR2 FQGNSA. The ends lost 6 bases at V and 3 bases at J; junction bases unmatched: 10. The CDR3 totals 15 residues. CDR3 bases: TGTGCCAGCAGAATCGTGGGACAGCCCAAAGAGACCCAGTACTTC. Amino acids: CASRIVGQPKETQYF.

In its sample, this clonotype is large. The chain uses TRBV7-2 and TRBJ2-7; D call uncertain. V lost 5 bases and J lost 5, with 22 bases in between. CDR3 length: 16 residues. Germline V lookup: CDR1 SGHTA, CDR2 FQGNSA. The CDR3 is CASSQAWGGASDEQYF. CDR3 in DNA: TGTGCCAGCAGCCAGGCCTGGGGTGGTGCATCGGACGAGCAGTACTTC.

The chain couples TRBV20-1 to TRBJ2-5; tentatively, D is TRBD2 (6 bases). V was cut by 3 bases and J by 4 bases, with 15 bases left in between. Germline CDR1 and CDR2: DFQATT and SNEGSKA (reference sequence). The CDR3 is made up of 14 amino acids. The CDR3 loop reads CSARGLALRETQYF. As DNA, the CDR3 is TGCAGTGCTAGGGGCCTAGCGCTGCGAGAGACCCAGTACTTC.

This clonotype is termed large. The chain employs TRBV19 and TRBJ1-2; a possible D gene is TRBD1 (5 bases). Per germline, CDR1 LNHDA and CDR2 SQIVND (reference sequence). CDR3 length equals 14 residues. The V gene lost 7 bases and the J gene lost 8 bases, with 20 bases spanning the gap. CDR3 coding DNA: TGTGCCAGTAACGTTCAGGGAGGAAGAGGAGGCTACACCTTC. Translating it yields CASNVQGGRGGYTF.